These 15 T cell receptor beta chains were sequenced from one sample in a study of shared clonotypes between healthy human individuals. This table comes from immunoSEQ multiplex PCR, and its TCRdb copy is limited to in-frame clones, with some not included. The sample records roughly 2 million clones, around 95% being singletons. Sequencing used naive CD4+ T cells sorted from blood. Subset given: CD45RA+ positively selected. The receptors shown here come from a man in his late teens or twenties in good health.

The chain carries TRBV4-1 and TRBJ1-6; 8 positions match TRBD1. The CDR3 has 15 amino acids. After removal of 1 base from V and 9 bases from J, the junction contained 5 bases not matched to a gene. CDR1 is MGHRA, CDR2 YSYEKL, per germline. DNA of the CDR3: TGCGCCAGCAGCCAAGCTGGGACAGGAGGTTCACCCCTCCACTTT. Its protein product is CASSQAGTGGSPLHF.

This clone was seen a single time. The chain uses TRBV6-1 and TRBJ1-4, with 7 bases fitting TRBD1. CDR1 and CDR2 from the germline V gene are MNHNS and SASEGT. Germline trimming cut 7 bases from V and 7 bases from J; bases unmatched to any gene: 9. CDR3 length equals 14 residues. The DNA for the CDR3 is TGTGCCAGCAAGGCGAGGGGGCTAGGTGAAAAACTGTTTTTT. Its translation: CASKARGLGEKLFF.

The chain joins TRBV5-4 to TRBJ2-7; 7 nucleotides align to TRBD1. This CDR3 spans 15 amino acids. Germline CDR1 reads SGHNT; CDR2 reads YYREEE (reference sequence). With V trimmed by 2 bases and J by 3 bases, 8 bases remained unmatched. The chain's CDR3 is CASSLEGGHFYEQYF. The CDR3, as DNA: TGTGCCAGCAGCTTAGAAGGGGGCCATTTCTACGAGCAGTACTTC.

V gene TRBV7-6 combines with J gene TRBJ2-1; 11 bases agree with TRBD2. The CDR3 is 16 residues long. Germline trimming cut 5 bases from V and 4 bases from J; bases unmatched to any gene: 7. Germline lookup yields CDR1 SGHVS and CDR2 FNYEAQ. Here the CDR3 reads CASSENGLAGYNEQFF. The CDR3, as DNA: TGTGCCAGCAGCGAGAACGGACTAGCGGGTTACAATGAGCAGTTCTTC.

This chain joins TRBV6-6 and TRBJ1-2; D unresolved. CDR3 size: 15 residues. The V gene's germline CDR1 is MNHNY and CDR2 SVGAGI (reference sequence). Trimming left V 2 bases short and J 5 bases short, with 15 bases between. Written as DNA, the CDR3 is TGTGCCAGCAGTTACAAGACCGCGGACCCATATGGCTACACCTTC. Its translation: CASSYKTADPYGYTF.

The rearrangement uses TRBV6-5 and TRBJ1-6; D is unclear. Looked up from germline, CDR1 is MNHEY and CDR2 is SVGAGI. V lost 0 bases and J lost 5, with 11 bases in between. The CDR3 covers 16 residues. CDR3 amino acids: CASSYSGQIDNSPLHF. The CDR3 DNA follows: TGTGCCAGCAGTTACTCAGGGCAGATCGATAATTCACCCCTCCACTTT.

This clone has just a few counts. The sample has other DNA sequences that encode this CDR3 too. The gene calls are TRBV7-2 and TRBJ2-3; D not resolved. The germline gives CDR1 SGHTA, CDR2 FQGNSA. CDR3 length equals 14 residues. V gave up 1 base and J gave up 2 bases, with 7 bases separating them. DNA for the CDR3: TGTGCCAGCAGCTTAGACAGATACACAGATACGCAGTATTTT. Translation: CASSLDRYTDTQYF.

The V gene is TRBV29-1, the J gene TRBJ2-4; 9 bases fit TRBD2. Germline lookup yields CDR1 SQVTM and CDR2 ANQGSEA. This CDR3 spans 14 amino acids. Germline trimming cut 5 bases from V and 0 bases from J; bases unmatched to any gene: 2. The CDR3 nucleotides are TGCAGCGTTTCTAGCGGGATAGCCAAAAACATTCAGTACTTC. Translation gives CSVSSGIAKNIQYF.

V gene TRBV29-1 combines with J gene TRBJ2-5, with 7 bases lining up with TRBD2. V lost 4 bases, J lost 1 base, and 3 bases stayed unmatched. The CDR3 runs 13 residues. CDR1 is SQVTM and CDR2 is ANQGSEA in the germline V gene. DNA for the CDR3: TGCAGCGTTGGGGGAGGGCCCCAAGAGACCCAGTACTTC. Protein sequence: CSVGGGPQETQYF.

The chain is built from TRBV1 and TRBJ1-3. TRBV1 is classified as a pseudogene. This CDR3 is built from 16 residues. CDR3 region: CTSSPPHLGSGNTIYF. For the CDR3, the DNA is TGCACCAGCAGCCCCCCCCACCTAGGCTCTGGAAACACCATATATTTT.

The chain links TRBV6-6 to TRBJ2-7; no clear D. The germline V gene has CDR1 MNHNY and CDR2 SVGAGI (reference sequence). The V and J ends lost 3 bases and 5 bases respectively, with 5 bases between them. This CDR3 has 11 residues. The CDR3 region has the DNA TGTGCCAGCAGTTATACCCACGAGCAGTACTTC. Its translation: CASSYTHEQYF.

The CDR3 is CASSGGGNPITYNEQFF. As DNA, the CDR3 is TGTGCCAGCAGCGGGGGAGGGAACCCCATAACCTACAATGAGCAGTTCTTC. The rearrangement links TRBV5-6 to TRBJ2-1, with TRBD2 identical over 7 bases. The CDR3 covers 17 residues. V was pared by 4 bases and J by 2 bases, with 12 bases of the junction left unmatched. Germline V gene sequence: CDR1 SGHDT, CDR2 YYEEEE.

The chain combines TRBV5-1 with TRBJ2-5; D is perhaps TRBD1 (6 bases). This CDR3 contains 14 residues. Trimming stripped 5 bases from V and 3 bases from J, with 14 bases between. Germline V CDR1 and CDR2: SGHRS, YFSETQ. The CDR3 loop is CASRPLTGEETQYF. As DNA, the CDR3 is TGCGCCAGCAGACCCCTGACAGGAGAAGAGACCCAGTACTTC. The whole variable domain, filled in from reference TRBV5-1 and TRBJ2-5, reads KAGVTQTPRYLIKTRGQQVTLSCSPISGHRSVSWYQQTPGQGLQFLFEYFSETQRNKGNFPGRFSGRQFSNSRSEMNVSTLELGDSALYLCASRPLTGEETQYFGPGTRLLVL.

This clone was recorded a few times. The V gene is TRBV14, the J gene TRBJ2-6; no clear D. V lost 1 base and J lost 13, with 14 bases in between. This CDR3 spans 14 amino acids. Germline CDR1 and CDR2: SGHDN and FVKESK. The CDR3: CASSQGAGLEVLTF. The CDR3 DNA reads TGTGCCAGCAGCCAAGGGGCAGGCCTGGAAGTCCTGACTTTC.

The chain joins TRBV11-2 to TRBJ2-5; D possibly uses TRBD1 or TRBD2 (5 bases each). Germline loops: CDR1 SGHAT, CDR2 FQNNGV. CDR3 length equals 16 residues. V lost 5 bases to trimming and J lost 5 bases, with 21 bases between them. CDR3: CASSLPGRRWGETQYF. The CDR3 region has the DNA TGTGCCAGCAGCCTTCCGGGACGGAGGTGGGGGGAGACCCAGTACTTC.